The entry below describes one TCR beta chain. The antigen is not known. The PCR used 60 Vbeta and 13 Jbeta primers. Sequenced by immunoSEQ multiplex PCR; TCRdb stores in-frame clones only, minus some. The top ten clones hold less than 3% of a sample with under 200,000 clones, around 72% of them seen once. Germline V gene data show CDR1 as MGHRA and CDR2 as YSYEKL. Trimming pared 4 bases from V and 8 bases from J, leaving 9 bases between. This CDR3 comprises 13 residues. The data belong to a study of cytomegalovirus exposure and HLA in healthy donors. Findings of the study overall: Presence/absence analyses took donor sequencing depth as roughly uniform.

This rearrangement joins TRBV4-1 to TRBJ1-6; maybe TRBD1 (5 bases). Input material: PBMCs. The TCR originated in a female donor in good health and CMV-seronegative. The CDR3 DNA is TGCGCCAGCAGCCGCCTAGGGGATTCACCCCTCCACTTT. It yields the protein CASSRLGDSPLHF.